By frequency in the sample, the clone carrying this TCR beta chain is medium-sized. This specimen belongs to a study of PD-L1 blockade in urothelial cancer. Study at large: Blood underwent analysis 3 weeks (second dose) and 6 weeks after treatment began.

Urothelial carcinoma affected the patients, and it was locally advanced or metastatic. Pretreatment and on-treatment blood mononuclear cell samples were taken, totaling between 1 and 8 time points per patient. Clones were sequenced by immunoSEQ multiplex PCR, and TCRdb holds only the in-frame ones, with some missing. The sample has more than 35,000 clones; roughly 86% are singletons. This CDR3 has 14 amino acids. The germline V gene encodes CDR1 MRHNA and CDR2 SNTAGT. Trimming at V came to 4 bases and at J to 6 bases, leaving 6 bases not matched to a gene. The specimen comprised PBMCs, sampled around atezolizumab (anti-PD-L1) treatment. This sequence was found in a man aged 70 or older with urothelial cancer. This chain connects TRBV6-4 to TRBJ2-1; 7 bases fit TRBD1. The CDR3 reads CASSALAGGNEQFF. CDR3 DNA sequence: TGTGCCAGCAGTGCTCTGGCAGGGGGCAATGAGCAGTTCTTC.